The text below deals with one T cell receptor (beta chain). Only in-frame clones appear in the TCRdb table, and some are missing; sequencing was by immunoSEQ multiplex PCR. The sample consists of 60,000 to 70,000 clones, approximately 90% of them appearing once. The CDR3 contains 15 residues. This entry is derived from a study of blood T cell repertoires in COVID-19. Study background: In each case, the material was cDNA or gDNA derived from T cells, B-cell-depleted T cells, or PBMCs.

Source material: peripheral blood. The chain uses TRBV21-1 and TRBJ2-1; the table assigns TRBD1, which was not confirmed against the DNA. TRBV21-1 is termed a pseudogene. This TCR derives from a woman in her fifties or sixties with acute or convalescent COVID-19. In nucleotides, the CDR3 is TGTGCCAGCATACAGGGGGATTGCTCCTACAATGAGCAGTTCTTC. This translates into CASIQGDCSYNEQFF.